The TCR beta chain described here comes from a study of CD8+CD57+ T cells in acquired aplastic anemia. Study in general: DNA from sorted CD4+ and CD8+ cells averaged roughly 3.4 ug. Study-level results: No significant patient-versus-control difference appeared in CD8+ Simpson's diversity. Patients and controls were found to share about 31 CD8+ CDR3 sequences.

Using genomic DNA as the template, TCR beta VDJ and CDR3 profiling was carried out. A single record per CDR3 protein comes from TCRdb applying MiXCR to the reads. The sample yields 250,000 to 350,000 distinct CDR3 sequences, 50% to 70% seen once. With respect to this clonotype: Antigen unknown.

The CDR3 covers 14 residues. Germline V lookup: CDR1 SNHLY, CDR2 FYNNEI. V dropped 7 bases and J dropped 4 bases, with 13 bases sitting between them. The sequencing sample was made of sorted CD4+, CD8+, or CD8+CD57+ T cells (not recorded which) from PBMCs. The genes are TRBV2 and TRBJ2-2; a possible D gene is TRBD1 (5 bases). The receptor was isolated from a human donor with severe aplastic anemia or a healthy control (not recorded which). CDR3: CASNFQGSTGELFF. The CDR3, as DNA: TGTGCCAGCAATTTCCAGGGCAGCACCGGGGAGCTGTTTTTT.